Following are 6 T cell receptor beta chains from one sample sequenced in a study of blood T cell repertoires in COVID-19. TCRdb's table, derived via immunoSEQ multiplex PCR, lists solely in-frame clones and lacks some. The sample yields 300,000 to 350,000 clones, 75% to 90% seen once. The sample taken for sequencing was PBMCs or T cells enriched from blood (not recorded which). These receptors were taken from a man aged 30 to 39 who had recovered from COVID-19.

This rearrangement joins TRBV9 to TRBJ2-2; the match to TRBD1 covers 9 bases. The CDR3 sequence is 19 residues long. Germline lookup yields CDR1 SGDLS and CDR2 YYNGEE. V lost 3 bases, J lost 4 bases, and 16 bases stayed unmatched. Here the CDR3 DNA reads TGTGCCAGCAGCGCTTCCGGGACAGGGTCGACAAGTGGCACCGGGGAGCTGTTTTTT. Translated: CASSASGTGSTSGTGELFF.

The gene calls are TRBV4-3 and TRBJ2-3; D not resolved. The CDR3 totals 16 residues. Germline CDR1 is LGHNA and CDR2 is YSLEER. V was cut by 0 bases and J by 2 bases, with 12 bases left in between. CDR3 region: CASSQDGGFSTDTQYF. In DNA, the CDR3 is TGCGCCAGCAGCCAAGACGGCGGCTTTTCCACAGATACGCAGTATTTT.

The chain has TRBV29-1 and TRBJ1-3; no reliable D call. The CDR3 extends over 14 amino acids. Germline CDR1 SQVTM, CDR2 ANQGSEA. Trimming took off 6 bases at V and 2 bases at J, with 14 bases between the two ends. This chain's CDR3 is CSVLVGGPGNTIYF. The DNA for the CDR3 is TGCAGCGTACTGGTTGGCGGCCCTGGAAACACCATATATTTT.

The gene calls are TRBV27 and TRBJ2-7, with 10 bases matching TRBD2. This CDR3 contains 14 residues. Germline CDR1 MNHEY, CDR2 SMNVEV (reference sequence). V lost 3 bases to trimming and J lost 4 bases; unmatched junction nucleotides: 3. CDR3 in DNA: TGTGCCAGCAGTTTGGCTAGCGGGGGATACGAGCAGTACTTC. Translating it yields CASSLASGGYEQYF.

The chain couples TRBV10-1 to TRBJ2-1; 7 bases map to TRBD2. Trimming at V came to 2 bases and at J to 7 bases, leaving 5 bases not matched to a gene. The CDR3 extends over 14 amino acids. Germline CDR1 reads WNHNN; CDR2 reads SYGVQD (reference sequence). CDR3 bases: TGCGCCAGCAGTGAGATGACTAGCCGGAATGAGCAGTTCTTC. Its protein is CASSEMTSRNEQFF.

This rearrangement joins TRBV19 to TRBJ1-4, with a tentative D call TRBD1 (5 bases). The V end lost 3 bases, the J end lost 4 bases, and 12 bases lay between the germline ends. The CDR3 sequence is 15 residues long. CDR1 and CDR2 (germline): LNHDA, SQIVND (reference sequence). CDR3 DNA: TGTGCCAGTAGTATTAACGGACAACTTAATGAAAAACTGTTTTTT. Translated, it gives CASSINGQLNEKLFF.